The T cell receptor beta chain under discussion was sequenced for a study of response to subunit inactivated influenza vaccine. CDR3 size: 12 residues. V was trimmed by 5 bases and J by 3 bases, leaving 5 bases between them. The V gene's germline CDR1 is MNHEY and CDR2 SVGEGT. TCRdb re-derived calls from the RT-PCR reads in MiXCR, one entry per CDR3 protein. The table has about 570,000 distinct CDR3 sequences, about 11% seen once. This clonotype came up many times. The same data also contributed to another study, on T cells expressing NK-cell markers. That paper notes: In generating TCR beta cDNA, 5'RACE template switching with UMIs was used.

J is TRBJ1-5 and V is TRBV6-2 or TRBV6-3; D not resolved. The sequence derives from a man in his forties or fifties who received an inactivated influenza vaccine. This specimen was PBMCs from blood, taken on the day of vaccination. For the CDR3, the DNA is TGTGCCAGCAGTGACCCCAATCAGCCCCAGCATTTT. This codes for CASSDPNQPQHF.